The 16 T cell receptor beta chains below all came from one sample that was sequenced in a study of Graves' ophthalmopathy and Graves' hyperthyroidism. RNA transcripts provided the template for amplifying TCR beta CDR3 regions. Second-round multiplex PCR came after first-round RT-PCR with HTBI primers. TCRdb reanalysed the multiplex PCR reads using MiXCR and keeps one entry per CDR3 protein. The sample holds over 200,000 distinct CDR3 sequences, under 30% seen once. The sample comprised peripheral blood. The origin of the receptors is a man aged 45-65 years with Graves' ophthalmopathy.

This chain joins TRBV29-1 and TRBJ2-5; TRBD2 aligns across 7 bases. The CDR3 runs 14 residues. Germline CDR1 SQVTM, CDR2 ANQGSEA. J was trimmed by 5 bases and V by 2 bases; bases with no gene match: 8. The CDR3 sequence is CSVEMPGEGETQYF. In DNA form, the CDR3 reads TGCAGCGTTGAAATGCCGGGGGAGGGTGAGACCCAGTACTTC.

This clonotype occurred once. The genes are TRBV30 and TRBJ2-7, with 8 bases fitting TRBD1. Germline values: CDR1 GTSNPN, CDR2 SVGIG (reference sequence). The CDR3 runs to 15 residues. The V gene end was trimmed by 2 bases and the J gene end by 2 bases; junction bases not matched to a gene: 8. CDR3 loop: CAWSTGTGSTYEQYF. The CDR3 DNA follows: TGTGCCTGGAGTACCGGGACAGGCAGTACCTACGAGCAGTACTTC.

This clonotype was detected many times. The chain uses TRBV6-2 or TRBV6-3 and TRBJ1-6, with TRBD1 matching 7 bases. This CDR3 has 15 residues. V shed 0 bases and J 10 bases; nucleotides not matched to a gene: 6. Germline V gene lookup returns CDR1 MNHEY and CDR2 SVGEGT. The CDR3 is CASSYSPGGDSPLHF. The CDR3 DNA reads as TGTGCCAGCAGTTACTCACCAGGGGGAGACTCACCCCTCCACTTT.

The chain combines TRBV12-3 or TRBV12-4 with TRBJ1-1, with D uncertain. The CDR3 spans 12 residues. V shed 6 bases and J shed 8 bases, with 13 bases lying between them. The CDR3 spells CASRRRGGEAFF. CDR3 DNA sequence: TGTGCCAGCAGGCGGCGGGGTGGAGAAGCTTTCTTT.

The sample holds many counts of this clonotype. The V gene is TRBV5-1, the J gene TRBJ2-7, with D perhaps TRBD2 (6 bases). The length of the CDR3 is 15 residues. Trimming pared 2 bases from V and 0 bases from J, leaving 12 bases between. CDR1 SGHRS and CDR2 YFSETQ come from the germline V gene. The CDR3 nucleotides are TGCGCCAGCAGCTTCGGGGACTTAAGCTCCTACGAGCAGTACTTC. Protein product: CASSFGDLSSYEQYF.

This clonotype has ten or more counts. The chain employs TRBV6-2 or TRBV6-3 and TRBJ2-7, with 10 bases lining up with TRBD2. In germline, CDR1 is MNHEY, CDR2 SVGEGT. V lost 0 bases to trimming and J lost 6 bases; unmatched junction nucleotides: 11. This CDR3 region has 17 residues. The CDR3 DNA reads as TGTGCCAGCAGTTACTCGTCGGCACTAGCGGGGTCGATCGAGCAGTACTTC. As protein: CASSYSSALAGSIEQYF.

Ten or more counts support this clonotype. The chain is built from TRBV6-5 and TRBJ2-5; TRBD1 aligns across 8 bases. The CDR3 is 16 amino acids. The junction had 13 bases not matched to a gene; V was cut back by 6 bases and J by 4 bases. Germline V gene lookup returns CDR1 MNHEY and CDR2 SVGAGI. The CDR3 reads CASRAPDRARRETQYF. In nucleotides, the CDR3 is TGTGCCAGCAGGGCACCGGACAGGGCCAGGAGAGAGACCCAGTACTTC.

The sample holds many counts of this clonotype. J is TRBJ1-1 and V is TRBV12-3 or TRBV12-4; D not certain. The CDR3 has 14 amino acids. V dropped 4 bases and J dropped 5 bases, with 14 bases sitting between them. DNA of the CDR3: TGTGCCAGCAGTTCCTTTGGGCGAGGGACTGAAGCTTTCTTT. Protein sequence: CASSSFGRGTEAFF.

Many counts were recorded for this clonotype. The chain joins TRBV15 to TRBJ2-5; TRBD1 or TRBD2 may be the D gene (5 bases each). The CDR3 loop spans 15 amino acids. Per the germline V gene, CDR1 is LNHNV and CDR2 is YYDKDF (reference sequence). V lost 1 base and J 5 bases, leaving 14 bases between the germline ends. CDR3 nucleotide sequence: TGTGCCACCAGCAGAGGGGGCCCAGGCGGGGAGACCCAGTACTTC. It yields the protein CATSRGGPGGETQYF.

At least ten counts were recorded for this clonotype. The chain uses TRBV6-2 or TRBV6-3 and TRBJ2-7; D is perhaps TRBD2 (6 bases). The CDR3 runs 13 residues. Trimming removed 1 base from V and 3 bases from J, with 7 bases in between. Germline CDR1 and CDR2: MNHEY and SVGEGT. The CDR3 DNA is TGTGCCAGCAGTTACTTGGGGGGCTACGAGCAGTACTTC. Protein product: CASSYLGGYEQYF.

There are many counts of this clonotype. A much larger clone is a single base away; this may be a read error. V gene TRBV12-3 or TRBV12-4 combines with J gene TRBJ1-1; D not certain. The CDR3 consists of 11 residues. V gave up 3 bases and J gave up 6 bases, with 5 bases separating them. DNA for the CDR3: TGTGCCAGCAGTTTCGGAGCTGAAGCTTTCTTT. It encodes CASSFGAEAFF.

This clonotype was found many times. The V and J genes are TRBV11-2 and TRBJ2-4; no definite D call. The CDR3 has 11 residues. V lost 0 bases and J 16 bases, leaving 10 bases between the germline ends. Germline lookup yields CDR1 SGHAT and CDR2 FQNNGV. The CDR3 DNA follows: TGTGCCAGCAGCTTAGATCTTAGGGTCTACTTC. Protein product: CASSLDLRVYF. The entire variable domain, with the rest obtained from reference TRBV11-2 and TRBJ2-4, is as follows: EAGVAQSPRYKIIEKRQSVAFWCNPISGHATLYWYQQILGQGPKLLIQFQNNGVVDDSQLPKDRFSAERLKGVDSTLKIQPAKLEDSAVYLCASSLDLRVYFGAGTRLSVL.

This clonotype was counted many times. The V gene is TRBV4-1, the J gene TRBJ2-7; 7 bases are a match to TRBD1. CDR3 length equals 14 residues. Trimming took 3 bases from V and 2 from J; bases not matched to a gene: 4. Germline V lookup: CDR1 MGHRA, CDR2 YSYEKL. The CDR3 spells CASSQRDSPYEQYF. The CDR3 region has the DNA TGCGCCAGCAGCCAGAGGGACAGTCCCTACGAGCAGTACTTC.

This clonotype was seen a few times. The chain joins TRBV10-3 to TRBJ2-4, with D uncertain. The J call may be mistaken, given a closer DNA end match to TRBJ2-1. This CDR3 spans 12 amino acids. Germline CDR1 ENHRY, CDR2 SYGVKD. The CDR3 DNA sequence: TGTGCCATCAGTGAGTCCTGGGATGAGCAGTTCTTC. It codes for CAISESWDEQFF.

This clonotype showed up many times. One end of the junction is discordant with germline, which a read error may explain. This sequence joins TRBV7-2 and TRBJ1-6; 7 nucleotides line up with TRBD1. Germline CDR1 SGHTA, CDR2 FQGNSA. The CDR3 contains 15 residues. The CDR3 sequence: CASSLDRVEGSPLHF. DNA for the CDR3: TGTGCCAGCAGTTTAGACAGGGTAGAAGGTTCACCCCTCCACTTT.

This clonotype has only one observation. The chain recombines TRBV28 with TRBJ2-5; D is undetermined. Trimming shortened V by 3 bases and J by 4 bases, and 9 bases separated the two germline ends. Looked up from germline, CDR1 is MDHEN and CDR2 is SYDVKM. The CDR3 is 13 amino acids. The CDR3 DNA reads TGTGCCAGCAGTTTGCCGGCGTTAGAGACCCAGTACTTC. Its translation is CASSLPALETQYF.